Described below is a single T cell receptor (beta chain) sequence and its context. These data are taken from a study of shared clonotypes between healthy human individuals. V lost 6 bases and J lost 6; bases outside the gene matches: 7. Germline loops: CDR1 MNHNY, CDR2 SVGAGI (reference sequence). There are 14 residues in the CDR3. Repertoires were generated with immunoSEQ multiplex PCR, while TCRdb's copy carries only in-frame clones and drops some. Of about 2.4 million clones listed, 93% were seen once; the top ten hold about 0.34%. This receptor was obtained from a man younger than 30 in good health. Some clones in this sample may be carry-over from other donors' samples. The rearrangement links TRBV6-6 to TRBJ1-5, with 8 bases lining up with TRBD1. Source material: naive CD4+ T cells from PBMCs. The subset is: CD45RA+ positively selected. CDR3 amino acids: CASSQDRAIQPQHF. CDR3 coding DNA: TGTGCCAGCAGCCAGGACAGGGCTATTCAGCCCCAGCATTTT.